The next 29 T cell receptor beta chains were all read from a single sample in a study of T cells after yellow fever vaccination. TCRdb re-analysed the 5' RACE reads in MiXCR, keeping a single row per CDR3 protein. The top ten clones hold 2.5% of a sample with roughly 160,000 distinct CDR3 sequences, about 7% of them seen once. The sequencing used CD4+ T cells sorted from PBMCs, collected about 5 days after the first yellow fever vaccination. These receptors all stem from a man younger than 35 who received the YFV17D yellow fever vaccine.

This clonotype was seen ten or more times. The chain employs TRBV2 and TRBJ2-1, with 10 bases fitting TRBD1. The CDR3 covers 13 residues. The germline V gene has CDR1 SNHLY and CDR2 FYNNEI. With V trimmed by 8 bases and J by 9 bases, 7 bases remained unmatched. The CDR3 loop is CASGLDRGGEQFF. The DNA for the CDR3 is TGTGCCAGCGGATTGGACAGGGGGGGTGAGCAGTTCTTC.

This chain joins TRBV12-3 or TRBV12-4 and TRBJ2-1; D unclear. Trimming stripped 4 bases from V and 0 bases from J, with 10 bases between. This CDR3 has 15 residues. CDR3 nucleotides: TGTGCCAGCAGTTCGGTTCCAGCCTCCTACAATGAGCAGTTCTTC. Its translation is CASSSVPASYNEQFF.

This clonotype appeared many times. The chain joins TRBV6-2 or TRBV6-3 to TRBJ2-1; D possibly uses TRBD1 or TRBD2 (5 bases each). The V end lost 1 base, the J end lost 8 bases, and 9 bases lay between the germline ends. Germline CDR1 MNHEY, CDR2 SVGEGT. This CDR3 has 13 residues. The CDR3 coding sequence is TGTGCCAGCAGTTACTTGAGGGGCGATGAGCAGTTCTTC. It yields the protein CASSYLRGDEQFF.

This clonotype occurred a few times. The chain employs TRBV18 and TRBJ1-2, with D uncertain. The CDR3 contains 13 residues. The ends were cut back, 3 bases at V and 7 bases at J, with 12 bases in the middle. Germline V gene data show CDR1 as KGHSH and CDR2 as LQKENI. The CDR3 coding sequence is TGTGCCAGCTCACCGTCCCCGGAGGGTGGCTACACCTTC. It is translated as CASSPSPEGGYTF.

This clonotype was observed a handful of times. The rearrangement links TRBV11-2 to TRBJ1-2, with TRBD1 matching 8 bases. CDR1 is SGHAT and CDR2 is FQNNGV in the germline V gene. The length of the CDR3 is 15 residues. V trimming: 3 bases; J trimming: 4 bases; junction bases outside the gene matches: 7. This chain's CDR3 is CASSFTTGGGYGYTF. The DNA for the CDR3 is TGTGCCAGCAGCTTTACAACAGGGGGGGGCTATGGCTACACCTTC.

This clonotype appeared many times. The CDR3 DNA reads TGCGCCAGCAGCTTCACAGGGGAAGAAGGCTACACCTTC. Translated: CASSFTGEEGYTF. The chain couples TRBV5-1 to TRBJ1-2; 7 bases match TRBD1. Trimming cost V 2 bases and J 8 bases; bases outside gene matches: 6. This CDR3 has 13 residues. From germline, CDR1 is SGHRS and CDR2 YFSETQ.

There are a few counts of this clonotype. The chain recombines TRBV12-3 or TRBV12-4 with TRBJ2-1; D unresolved. This CDR3 spans 13 amino acids. Trimming stripped 4 bases from V and 8 bases from J, with 12 bases between. CDR3 in DNA: TGTGCCAGCAGTTCAAACGTCGGTGATGAGCAGTTCTTC. Its protein is CASSSNVGDEQFF.

This clonotype showed up many times. The chain carries TRBV4-2 and TRBJ2-3; 7 bases are shared with TRBD2. V lost 1 base, J lost 2 bases, and 6 bases stayed unmatched. Germline V gene data show CDR1 as LGHNA and CDR2 as YNFKEQ. The length of the CDR3 is 16 residues. The CDR3 nucleotides are TGTGCCAGCAGCCAAGGAGAGCGGGGTTTCACAGATACGCAGTATTTT. It yields the protein CASSQGERGFTDTQYF.

This clonotype was detected ten times or more. This rearrangement joins TRBV7-2 to TRBJ2-7; D is unresolved. Trimming took 6 bases from V and 7 from J, leaving 10 bases between them. Per germline, CDR1 SGHTA and CDR2 FQGNSA. This CDR3 has 11 amino acids. CDR3 sequence reads: CASRLSREQYF. The CDR3 DNA sequence: TGTGCCAGCAGGTTGTCGCGGGAGCAGTACTTC.

This clonotype was recorded at least ten times. The chain has TRBV15 and TRBJ1-5; D is unclear. Per germline, CDR1 LNHNV and CDR2 YYDKDF (reference sequence). The length of the CDR3 is 15 residues. Deletions cut 1 base from V and 9 bases from J, with 16 bases between. CDR3 loop: CATSRGVADSWPQHF. The CDR3 region has the DNA TGTGCCACCAGCAGAGGGGTGGCGGATAGTTGGCCCCAGCATTTT.

The chain employs TRBV11-2 and TRBJ2-1; weak D call: TRBD1 (5 bases). Germline-derived CDR1 and CDR2 are SGHAT and FQNNGV. V lost 5 bases and J lost 4, with 9 bases in between. The CDR3 has 13 amino acids. CDR3 loop: CASSLTVYNEQFF. The DNA of the CDR3 is TGTGCCAGCAGCCTGACAGTATACAATGAGCAGTTCTTC.

In its sample, this clonotype was seen a few times. The chain employs TRBV5-1 and TRBJ1-1; D might be TRBD1 (5 bases). V was cut by 0 bases and J by 3 bases, with 12 bases left in between. Germline V gene data show CDR1 as SGHRS and CDR2 as YFSETQ. The CDR3 consists of 15 residues. The CDR3 reads CASSLEQVGYTEAFF. For the CDR3, the DNA is TGCGCCAGCAGCTTGGAACAGGTGGGGTACACTGAAGCTTTCTTT.

The chain joins TRBV7-2 to TRBJ2-1, with D perhaps TRBD2 (5 bases). The ends were cut back, 8 bases at V and 5 bases at J, with 7 bases in the middle. The CDR3 is made up of 11 amino acids. Germline lookup yields CDR1 SGHTA and CDR2 FQGNSA. CDR3 region: CASRRNNEQFF. Here the CDR3 DNA reads TGTGCCAGCCGGAGGAACAATGAGCAGTTCTTC. Full variable domain (missing parts from reference TRBV7-2 and TRBJ2-1): GAGVSQSPSNKVTEKGKDVELRCDPISGHTALYWYRQSLGQGLEFLIYFQGNSAPDKSGLPSDRFSAERTGGSVSTLTIQRTQQEDSAVYLCASRRNNEQFFGPGTRLTVL.

This clonotype was recorded at least ten times. This rearrangement joins TRBV7-2 to TRBJ1-6; maybe TRBD1 (5 bases). The CDR3 runs 12 residues. Per the germline V gene, CDR1 is SGHTA and CDR2 is FQGNSA. The CDR3 sequence is CAAGAYNSPLHF. CDR3 DNA: TGTGCGGCGGGGGCCTATAATTCACCCCTCCACTTT.

The chain combines TRBV7-6 with TRBJ2-3; no reliable D call. Trimming left V 5 bases short and J 6 bases short, with 9 bases between. The CDR3 has 12 amino acids. Germline V gene lookup returns CDR1 SGHVS and CDR2 FNYEAQ. The DNA of the CDR3 is TGTGCCAGCAGCGCCTACTTGGATACGCAGTATTTT. This gives the protein CASSAYLDTQYF.

The rearrangement uses TRBV6-2 or TRBV6-3 and TRBJ2-7; perhaps TRBD2 as D (5 bases). CDR1 MNHEY and CDR2 SVGEGT come from the germline V gene. CDR3 length equals 13 residues. The germline V and J ends were trimmed by 2 bases and 3 bases, with 8 bases remaining between them. The CDR3 DNA follows: TGTGCCAGCAGTTACGAGGGAAGCTACGAGCAGTACTTC. Translating gives CASSYEGSYEQYF.

The chain uses TRBV19 and TRBJ1-6; D is unresolved. Trimming took 3 bases from V and 10 from J, leaving 13 bases between them. In germline, CDR1 is LNHDA, CDR2 SQIVND (reference sequence). The length of the CDR3 is 14 residues. CDR3 in DNA: TGTGCCAGTAGTATCGGACGGCCTGGGTCACCCCTCCACTTT. Amino acid sequence: CASSIGRPGSPLHF. The full variable domain, rest sourced from reference TRBV19 and TRBJ1-6, is DGGITQSPKYLFRKEGQNVTLSCEQNLNHDAMYWYRQDPGQGLRLIYYSQIVNDFQKGDIAEGYSVSREKKESFPLTVTSAQKNPTAFYLCASSIGRPGSPLHFGNGTRLTVT.

The CDR3 region has the DNA TGTGCCAGCAGTTACTCGACTATCGGGAACACTGAAGCTTTCTTT. It translates to CASSYSTIGNTEAFF. The chain carries TRBV6-5 and TRBJ1-1; D call uncertain. Trimming pared 0 bases from V and 1 base from J, leaving 9 bases between. Looked up from germline, CDR1 is MNHEY and CDR2 is SVGAGI. CDR3 length: 15 amino acids.

The chain joins TRBV27 to TRBJ2-3; D perhaps matches TRBD2 (6 bases). Germline V gene lookup returns CDR1 MNHEY and CDR2 SMNVEV (reference sequence). The CDR3 consists of 15 residues. V lost 1 base and J 0 bases, leaving 8 bases between the germline ends. The CDR3 here is CASSLWGLSTDTQYF. The CDR3 DNA reads as TGTGCCAGCAGTTTATGGGGACTGAGCACAGATACGCAGTATTTT.

The V and J genes are TRBV6-2 or TRBV6-3 and TRBJ2-5; D call uncertain. CDR1 and CDR2 from the germline V gene are MNHEY and SVGEGT. The CDR3 is 13 amino acids. Trimming took off 5 bases at V and 1 base at J, with 8 bases between the two ends. The CDR3 bases are TGTGCCAGCAGTCCCCGTCTCCAAGAGACCCAGTACTTC. This sequence encodes CASSPRLQETQYF.

This clonotype was seen ten or more times. The V call is TRBV6-5, the J call TRBJ1-2, with TRBD1 identical over 10 bases. The CDR3 is made up of 15 amino acids. Germline-derived CDR1 and CDR2 are MNHEY and SVGAGI. V was pared by 4 bases and J by 5 bases, with 7 bases of the junction left unmatched. CDR3 residues: CASSSIGDRGYGYTF. As DNA, the CDR3 is TGTGCCAGCAGTTCCATAGGGGACAGGGGATATGGCTACACCTTC.

This clonotype was seen repeatedly, ten times or more. V and J are TRBV5-4 and TRBJ2-3; TRBD2 aligns across 7 bases. Trimming removed 5 bases from V and 0 bases from J; junction bases left unmatched: 6. Germline loops: CDR1 SGHNT, CDR2 YYREEE (reference sequence). The CDR3 covers 15 residues. The CDR3 protein is CASSPGGTSTDTQYF. CDR3 DNA: TGTGCCAGCAGTCCCGGGGGGACTAGCACAGATACGCAGTATTTT.

This clonotype has more than one count but fewer than ten. V usage is TRBV15 and J usage is TRBJ1-4; D not resolved. Between the trimmed V and J ends, which lost 0 bases and 4 bases, there was a span of 9 bases. The CDR3 extends over 15 amino acids. Germline CDR1 LNHNV, CDR2 YYDKDF (reference sequence). CDR3 in DNA: TGTGCCACCAGCAGAGATGCGAGGTTTAATGAAAAACTGTTTTTT. It encodes CATSRDARFNEKLFF. Full variable domain (remainder filled in from reference TRBV15 and TRBJ1-4): DAMVIQNPRYQVTQFGKPVTLSCSQTLNHNVMYWYQQKSSQAPKLLFHYYDKDFNNEADTPDNFQSRRPNTSFCFLDIRSPGLGDTAMYLCATSRDARFNEKLFFGSGTQLSVL.

Note on this clonotype: This sequence may be a read error, since a much larger clone differs from it by one base. The genes are TRBV7-2 and TRBJ2-3, with D perhaps TRBD2 (5 bases). Between the trimmed V and J ends, which lost 5 bases and 6 bases, there was a span of 12 bases. The CDR3 spans 13 residues. In germline, CDR1 is SGHTA, CDR2 FQGNSA. The CDR3 protein is CASSRDTGDTQYF. In DNA form, the CDR3 reads TGTGCCAGCAGCCGTGATACGGGGGATACGCAGTATTTT. Using reference TRBV7-2 and TRBJ2-3 for the parts outside the CDR3, the full variable domain is GAGVSQSPSNKVTEKGKDVELRCDPISGHTALYWYRQSLGQGLEFLIYFQGNSAPDKSGLPSDRFSAERTGGSVSTLTIQRTQQEDSAVYLCASSRDTGDTQYFGPGTRLTVL.

This clonotype came up many times. The rearrangement joins TRBV4-2 to TRBJ2-7, with 10 bases fitting TRBD1. Unmatched junction bases numbered 5, after V lost 4 bases and J lost 5 bases. The CDR3 sequence is 14 residues long. CDR1 and CDR2 from the germline V gene are LGHNA and YNFKEQ. The CDR3 loop reads CASSRQGARDEQYF. In DNA, the CDR3 is TGTGCCAGCAGCCGACAGGGGGCGCGGGACGAGCAGTACTTC.

This clonotype was recorded many times. This chain uses TRBV7-2 with TRBJ2-5, with a weak D call TRBD1 (5 bases). CDR3 size: 14 residues. Germline V CDR1 and CDR2: SGHTA, FQGNSA. V lost 4 bases, J lost 4 bases, and 13 bases lay in between. CDR3 protein: CASSSSTDGETQYF. The CDR3 coding sequence is TGTGCCAGCAGCTCTTCGACAGACGGAGAGACCCAGTACTTC. The full variable domain, completed using reference TRBV7-2 and TRBJ2-5, is GAGVSQSPSNKVTEKGKDVELRCDPISGHTALYWYRQSLGQGLEFLIYFQGNSAPDKSGLPSDRFSAERTGGSVSTLTIQRTQQEDSAVYLCASSSSTDGETQYFGPGTRLLVL.

This clonotype was seen many times. The CDR3 DNA is TGCAGTGCCCGCCTGGGGGCGGCAGATACGCAGTATTTT. Its protein is CSARLGAADTQYF. The chain employs TRBV20-1 and TRBJ2-3; maybe TRBD1 (6 bases). V lost 6 bases, J lost 4 bases, and 14 bases lay in between. This CDR3 region has 13 residues. CDR1 is DFQATT and CDR2 is SNEGSKA in the germline V gene (reference sequence).

The table lists this clonotype with a few counts. CDR3 in amino acids: CSVEDRRRANTEAFF. CDR3 DNA sequence: TGCAGCGTTGAAGATCGTCGCAGAGCGAACACTGAAGCTTTCTTT. This chain links TRBV29-1 with TRBJ1-1; no reliable D call. V was trimmed by 0 bases and J by 1 base, leaving 12 bases between them. Germline CDR1 is SQVTM and CDR2 is ANQGSEA. The CDR3 loop spans 15 amino acids.

This clonotype was counted a few times. The V gene is TRBV7-2, the J gene TRBJ2-7; TRBD1 matches at 9 bases. The CDR3 is made up of 16 amino acids. CDR1 is SGHTA, CDR2 FQGNSA, per germline. J lost 4 bases, V lost 2 bases, and 9 bases had no gene match. The CDR3 DNA follows: TGTGCCAGCAGCTTATTAGTTACAGGGGGCGGGTACGAGCAGTACTTC. Translating gives CASSLLVTGGGYEQYF.